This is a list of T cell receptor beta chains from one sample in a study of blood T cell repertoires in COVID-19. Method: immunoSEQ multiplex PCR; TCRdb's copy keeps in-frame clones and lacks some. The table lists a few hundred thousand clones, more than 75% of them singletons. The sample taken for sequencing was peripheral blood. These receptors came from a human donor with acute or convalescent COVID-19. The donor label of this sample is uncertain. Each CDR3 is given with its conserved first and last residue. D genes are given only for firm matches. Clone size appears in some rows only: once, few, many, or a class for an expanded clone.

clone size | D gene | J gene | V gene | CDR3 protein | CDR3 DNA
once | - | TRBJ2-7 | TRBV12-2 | CASPLGQGPYEQYF | TGTGCAAGTCCCCTCGGACAGGGTCCCTACGAGCAGTACTTC
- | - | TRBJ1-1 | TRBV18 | CASSPQGADTEAFF | TGTGCCAGCTCACCACAGGGAGCGGACACTGAAGCTTTCTTT
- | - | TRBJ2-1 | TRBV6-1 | CASSEIHSSYNEQFF | TGTGCCAGCAGTGAAATTCATAGCTCCTACAATGAGCAGTTCTTC
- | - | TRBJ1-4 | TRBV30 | CAWSVRGNEKLFF | TGTGCCTGGAGTGTACGCGGGAATGAAAAACTGTTTTTT
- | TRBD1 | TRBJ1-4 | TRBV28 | CASSLGQGGKLFF | TGTGCCAGCAGTTTGGGACAGGGGGGGAAACTGTTTTTT
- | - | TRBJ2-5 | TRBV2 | CASTSQETQYF | TGTGCCAGCACTAGTCAAGAGACCCAGTACTTC
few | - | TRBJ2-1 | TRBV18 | CASSTRTGSDEQFF | TGTGCCAGCTCAACAAGAACAGGGTCCGATGAGCAGTTCTTC
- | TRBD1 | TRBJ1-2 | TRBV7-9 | CASSPNRGQNEGYTF | TGTGCCAGCAGCCCAAACAGGGGGCAAAACGAAGGCTACACCTTC
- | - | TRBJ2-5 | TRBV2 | CASVYDRVETQYF | TGTGCCAGCGTATATGATCGCGTGGAGACCCAGTACTTC
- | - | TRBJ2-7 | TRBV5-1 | CASSLEGGQLYEQYF | TGCGCCAGCAGCTTGGAGGGTGGACAGCTTTACGAGCAGTACTTC
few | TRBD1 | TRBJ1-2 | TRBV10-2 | CASRSGDRAAEGYTF | TGCGCCAGCCGAAGCGGGGACAGGGCGGCTGAAGGCTACACCTTC
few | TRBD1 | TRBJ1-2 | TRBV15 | CATSRGQGDGYTF | TGTGCCACCAGCAGAGGACAGGGCGATGGCTACACCTTC
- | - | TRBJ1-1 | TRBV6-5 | CASSQEGLTEAFF | TGTGCCAGCAGCCAGGAGGGTCTCACTGAAGCTTTCTTT
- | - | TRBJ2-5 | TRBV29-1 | CSVVVAGGKTQYF | TGCAGCGTTGTAGTGGCAGGGGGGAAGACCCAGTACTTC
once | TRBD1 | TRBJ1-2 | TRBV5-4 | CASSLEGTGAYGYTF | TGTGCCAGCAGCTTGGAGGGGACAGGGGCCTATGGCTACACCTTC
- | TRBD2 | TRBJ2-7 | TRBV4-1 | CASSHPSGGIYEQYF | TGCGCCAGCAGCCACCCTAGCGGGGGGATTTACGAGCAGTACTTC
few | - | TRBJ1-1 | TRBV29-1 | CSVVVGESRGTEAFF | TGCAGCGTTGTTGTGGGTGAATCGAGAGGCACTGAAGCTTTCTTT
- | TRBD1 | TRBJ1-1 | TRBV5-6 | CASRDGGGGDTEAFF | TGTGCCAGCAGGGACGGTGGAGGGGGCGACACTGAAGCTTTCTTT
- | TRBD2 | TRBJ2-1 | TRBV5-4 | CASSLERGLAGYNEQFF | TGTGCCAGCAGCTTGGAACGGGGACTAGCGGGCTACAATGAGCAGTTCTTC
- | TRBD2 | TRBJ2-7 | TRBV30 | CAWSIAGVSYEQYF | TGTGCCTGGAGTATAGCGGGAGTCTCCTACGAGCAGTACTTC
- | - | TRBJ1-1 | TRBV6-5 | CASSYVREIGYTEAFF | TGTGCCAGCAGTTACGTTCGGGAGATAGGATACACTGAAGCTTTCTTT
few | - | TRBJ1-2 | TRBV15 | CATSSITGINYGYTF | TGTGCCACCAGCAGTATTACAGGGATTAACTATGGCTACACCTTC
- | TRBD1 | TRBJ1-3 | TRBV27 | CASSARQGKGGNTIYF | TGTGCCAGCAGTGCCCGACAGGGTAAAGGGGGAAACACCATATATTTT
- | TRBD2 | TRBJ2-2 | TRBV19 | CASVGLAGGPSQIGELFF | TGTGCCAGCGTCGGACTAGCGGGGGGTCCCTCCCAGATCGGGGAGCTGTTTTTT
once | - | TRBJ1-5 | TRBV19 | CASREGLRNQPQHF | TGTGCCAGTAGGGAGGGGCTTCGCAATCAGCCCCAGCATTTT
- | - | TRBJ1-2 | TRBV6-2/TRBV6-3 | CASSSRVQGYTF | TGTGCCAGCAGTTCACGGGTTCAAGGCTACACCTTC
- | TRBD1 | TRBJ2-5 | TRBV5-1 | CASSSDRGVGETQYF | TGCGCCAGCAGCTCCGACAGGGGAGTTGGAGAGACCCAGTACTTC
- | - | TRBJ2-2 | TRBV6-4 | CASSGQYNTGELFF | TGTGCCAGCAGTGGGCAGTACAACACCGGGGAGCTGTTTTTT
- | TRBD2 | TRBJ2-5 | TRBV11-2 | CASSPVGGRETQYF | TGTGCCAGCAGCCCCGTGGGAGGGAGGGAGACCCAGTACTTC
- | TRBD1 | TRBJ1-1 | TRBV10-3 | CAISEDRGLNTEAFF | TGTGCCATCAGTGAGGATAGGGGGCTGAACACTGAAGCTTTCTTT
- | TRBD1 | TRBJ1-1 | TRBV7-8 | CASRGGLGNTEAFF | TGTGCCAGCAGAGGGGGCTTGGGGAACACTGAAGCTTTCTTT
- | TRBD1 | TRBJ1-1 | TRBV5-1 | CASSPNSGTGGTEAFF | TGCGCCAGCAGCCCTAACTCCGGGACAGGGGGCACTGAAGCTTTCTTT